The T cell receptor beta chain under discussion was sequenced for a study of T cell repertoires in cytomegalovirus infection. Study information: Indicated by public TCR beta signatures were CMV infection and matching HLA type.

Of note for this clonotype: No antigen is known for it.

Findings and limits, study-wide: Identification of carriers of CMV plus the relevant HLA was achieved through cumulative public TCR beta family frequency.

A single record per CDR3 protein comes from TCRdb applying MiXCR to the reads. The repertoire holds around 270,000 distinct CDR3 sequences, approximately 9.1% seen once, with around 15% in the top ten. The specimen was PBMCs. The sequence was obtained from a human donor in good health (CMV status not recorded). Some clones in this sample may be carry-over from other donors' samples.

CDR3 amino acids: CASVLGTGGNNEQFF. CDR3 DNA: TGTGCTAGTGTCCTAGGGACAGGAGGAAACAATGAGCAGTTCTTC. The chain links TRBV12-5 to TRBJ2-1; TRBD1 aligns across 8 bases. The trim removed 7 bases at V and 5 bases at J, leaving 10 bases unmatched. CDR1 is LGHNT, CDR2 FRNRAP, per germline. The CDR3 length is 15 residues.